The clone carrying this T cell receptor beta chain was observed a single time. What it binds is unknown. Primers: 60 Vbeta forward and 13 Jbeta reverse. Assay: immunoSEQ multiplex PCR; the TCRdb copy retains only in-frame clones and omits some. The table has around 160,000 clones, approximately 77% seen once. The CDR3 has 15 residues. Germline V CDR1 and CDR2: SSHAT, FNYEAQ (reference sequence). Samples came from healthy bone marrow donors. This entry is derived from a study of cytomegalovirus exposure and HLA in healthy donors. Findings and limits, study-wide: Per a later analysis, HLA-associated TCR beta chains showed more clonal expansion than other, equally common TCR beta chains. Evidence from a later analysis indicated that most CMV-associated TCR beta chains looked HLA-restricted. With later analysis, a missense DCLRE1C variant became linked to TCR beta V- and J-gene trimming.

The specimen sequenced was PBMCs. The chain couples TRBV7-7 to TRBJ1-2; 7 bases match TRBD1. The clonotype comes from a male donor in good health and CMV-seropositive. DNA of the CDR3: TGTGCTAGCGGGGACAGCCAAATTGCGAACTATGGCTACACCTTC. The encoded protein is CASGDSQIANYGYTF. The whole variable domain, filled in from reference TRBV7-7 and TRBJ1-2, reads GAGVSQSPRYKVTKRGQDVTLRCDPISSHATLYWYQQALGQGPEFLTYFNYEAQPDKSGLPSDRFSAERPEGSISTLTIQRTEQRDSAMYRCASGDSQIANYGYTFGSGTRLTVV.